A selection of T cell receptor beta chains follows, all from one sample in a study of blood T cells in healthy people across ages. TCRdb re-called the 5' RACE reads with MiXCR, one entry per CDR3 protein. The sample carries approximately 700,000 distinct CDR3 sequences, approximately 29% recorded once. Material: blood. The receptors shown here come from a woman aged 80 or over in good health. The CDR3 runs from the conserved cysteine through the conserved F or W. Each record gives: D gene, clone size, J gene, V gene, CDR3 protein, CDR3 DNA. A D gene is named only where the DNA matches it firmly. Size tells how often a clone was seen (once, few, many) or the class of an expanded clone, and some rows leave it out.

- - TRBJ1-1 TRBV6-4 CTSRRDRLNTEAFF TGTACCAGCAGACGAGACAGGCTGAACACTGAAGCTTTCTTT
- few TRBJ1-4 TRBV9 CASSKGGREGEKRFF TGTGCCAGCAGCAAGGGGGGCAGGGAGGGTGAAAAACGGTTTTTT
- few TRBJ1-6 TRBV5-5 CASSLEAYNSPLHF TGTGCCAGCAGCTTGGAGGCCTATAATTCACCCCTCCACTTT
- - TRBJ1-5 TRBV7-2 CASSPSSYSNQPQHF TGTGCCAGCAGCCCGAGCTCCTATAGCAATCAGCCCCAGCATTTT
- once TRBJ2-7 TRBV20-1 CSAQYPGSSYEQYF TGCAGTGCCCAGTATCCAGGAAGCTCCTACGAGCAGTACTTC
- once TRBJ2-5 TRBV7-2 CAVQDYPQETQYF TGTGCCGTACAGGACTATCCGCAAGAGACCCAGTACTTC
- many TRBJ1-2 TRBV7-9 CASSFKDGDYGYTF TGTGCCAGCAGCTTCAAGGACGGGGACTATGGCTACACCTTC
- many TRBJ2-7 TRBV5-1 CASGGDTYSYEQYF TGCGCCAGCGGGGGGGACACATACTCCTACGAGCAGTACTTC
- - TRBJ1-2 TRBV7-2 CASSLAGTTSYGYTF TGTGCCAGCAGCTTAGCGGGGACTACTAGCTATGGCTACACCTTC
- - TRBJ1-2 TRBV5-1 CASSLVSGAGGGYTF TGCGCCAGCAGCTTGGTTTCGGGGGCCGGCGGTGGCTACACCTTC
- few TRBJ1-2 TRBV27 CASSRGRPQDNYGYTF TGTGCCAGCAGTAGGGGACGACCCCAGGATAACTATGGCTACACCTTC
- few TRBJ1-5 TRBV4-2 CASSQDAGVKAQHF TGTGCCAGCAGCCAAGACGCAGGGGTCAAGGCCCAGCATTTT